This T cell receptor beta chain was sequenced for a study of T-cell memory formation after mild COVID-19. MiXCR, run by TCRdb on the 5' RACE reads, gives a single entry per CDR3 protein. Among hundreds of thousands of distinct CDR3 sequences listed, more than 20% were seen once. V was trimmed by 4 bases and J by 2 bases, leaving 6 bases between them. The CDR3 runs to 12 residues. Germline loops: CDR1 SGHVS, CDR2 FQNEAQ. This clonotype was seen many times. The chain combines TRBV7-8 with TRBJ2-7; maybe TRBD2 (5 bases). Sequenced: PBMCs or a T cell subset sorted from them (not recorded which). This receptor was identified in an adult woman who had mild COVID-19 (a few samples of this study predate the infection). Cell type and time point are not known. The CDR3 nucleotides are TGTGCCAGCAGCTCCGGGACCTACGAGCAGTACTTC. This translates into CASSSGTYEQYF.